A selection of T cell receptor beta chains follows, all from one sample in a study of blood T cell repertoires in COVID-19. The method was immunoSEQ multiplex PCR; TCRdb's version includes in-frame clones alone and lacks a portion of them. This sample has 230,000 or so clones, with more than 75% found just once. The sample taken for sequencing was peripheral blood. All receptors derive from a man aged 35-49 years with active or convalescent COVID-19. The CDR3 runs from the conserved cysteine through the conserved F or W. The D gene is left open where the match is weak. The listing skips clone size in some rows; elsewhere it reads once, few, many or a size class.

D | J | V | size | DNA | CDR3
TRBD1 | TRBJ1-3 | TRBV28 | few | TGTGCCAGCAGTTCAGGGGGTTCTGGAAACACCATATATTTT | CASSSGGSGNTIYF
NA | TRBJ2-3 | TRBV28 | few | TGTGCCAGCAGGCTGACAACCCCCAGGGCAGATACGCAGTATTTT | CASRLTTPRADTQYF
NA | TRBJ2-1 | TRBV2 | NA | TGTGCCAGCAGTGAAGCGCTTCTAGGCTCATCTACCTACAATGAGCAGTTCTTC | CASSEALLGSSTYNEQFF
TRBD2 | TRBJ2-3 | TRBV9 | NA | TGTGCCAGCAGCCCGGGGGGGAGGACAGATACGCAGTATTTT | CASSPGGRTDTQYF
TRBD1 | TRBJ1-1 | TRBV6-5 | few | TGTGCCAGCAGTTGGGACAGAAGGAACACTGAAGCTTTCTTT | CASSWDRRNTEAFF
NA | TRBJ1-1 | TRBV3-1/TRBV3-2 | NA | TGTGCCAGCAGCCACAATCTAATGAACACTGAAGCTTTCTTT | CASSHNLMNTEAFF
TRBD1 | TRBJ2-6 | TRBV5-6 | NA | TGTGCCAGCAGCTCCGGACAGGTGGGGGCCAACGTCCTGACTTTC | CASSSGQVGANVLTF
NA | TRBJ1-5 | TRBV7-2 | NA | TGTGCCAGCAGCTTTGCGTATCAGCCCCAGCATTTT | CASSFAYQPQHF
NA | TRBJ2-1 | TRBV28 | NA | TGTGCCAGCATTAGATGGTCAGGGAACAATGAGCAGTTCTTC | CASIRWSGNNEQFF
NA | TRBJ1-2 | TRBV5-6 | NA | TGTGCCAGCAGCTACGGGGGACCCAGGGACCTTAACTGGGTAGGCTACACCTTC | CASSYGGPRDLNWVGYTF
TRBD1 | TRBJ1-5 | TRBV6-5 | NA | TGTGCCAGCAGTTCAGACAGGGCATATAGCAATCAGCCCCAGCATTTT | CASSSDRAYSNQPQHF
NA | TRBJ1-1 | TRBV10-1 | NA | TGCGCCAGCAGTGAGGGACTTCCTTCTGAAGCTTTCTTT | CASSEGLPSEAFF
TRBD2 | TRBJ2-1 | TRBV11-3 | once | TGTGCCAGCAGCTTAGCCCCTCCGGCGGGGGGATCGGATGAGCAGTTCTTC | CASSLAPPAGGSDEQFF
NA | TRBJ1-6 | TRBV28 | NA | TGTGCCAGCAGTTTATCGTTGTCCAATTCACCCCTCCACTTT | CASSLSLSNSPLHF
NA | TRBJ2-5 | TRBV7-3 | NA | TGTGCCAGCAGCTTAACAGGGGTGATGGAGACCCAGTACTTC | CASSLTGVMETQYF
TRBD2 | TRBJ2-1 | TRBV18 | few | TGTGCCAGCTCACCCGGACTAGACAATGAGCAGTTCTTC | CASSPGLDNEQFF
NA | TRBJ1-2 | TRBV11-2 | NA | TGTGCCAGCAGCCCCTACCGGGAGATCAACTATGGCTACACCTTC | CASSPYREINYGYTF
NA | TRBJ1-2 | TRBV25-1 | NA | TGTGCCAGCACCCAGGGGTTGGGCTATGGCTACACCTTC | CASTQGLGYGYTF
NA | TRBJ2-3 | TRBV28 | NA | TGTGCCAGCGTAAGGGGAATTACGCAGTATTTT | CASVRGITQYF
TRBD1 | TRBJ1-5 | TRBV6-1 | NA | TGTGCCAGCAGTGAAGAACAATGGGGCACAGGGGGCAATCAGCCCCAGCATTTT | CASSEEQWGTGGNQPQHF
NA | TRBJ2-5 | TRBV6-5 | once | TGTGCCAGCAGTAGAACAGGGCGACAAGAGACCCAGTACTTC | CASSRTGRQETQYF
NA | TRBJ1-5 | TRBV5-6 | once | TGTGCCAGCAGCCCATCGGCGGGGTTTAATCAGCCCCAGCATTTT | CASSPSAGFNQPQHF
TRBD1 | TRBJ2-7 | TRBV6-5 | NA | TGTGCCAGCAGTTACTCGGGGCAGGGGGTATCCTACGAGCAGTACTTC | CASSYSGQGVSYEQYF
NA | TRBJ1-2 | TRBV24-1 | NA | TGTGCCACCAGTGGGACCGGGGGGGGCGGCTATGGCTACACCTTC | CATSGTGGGGYGYTF
TRBD2 | TRBJ2-7 | TRBV25-1 | few | TGTGCCAGCAGTGAATCACCTTCTAGCGGAGGAGCCTACGAGCAGTACTTC | CASSESPSSGGAYEQYF
NA | TRBJ2-6 | TRBV19 | NA | TGTGCCAGTAGTTTCAATACGGGGTATAGGAGTTCTGGGGCCAACGTCCTGACTTTC | CASSFNTGYRSSGANVLTF
TRBD1 | TRBJ2-1 | TRBV5-8 | NA | TGTGCCAGCAGCCCCCGGACAGGGGGTCTCAATGAGCAGTTCTTC | CASSPRTGGLNEQFF
TRBD1 | TRBJ1-1 | TRBV28 | NA | TGTGCCAGCAGTCCAGTGGGACAGGGAAGGAACACTGAAGCTTTCTTT | CASSPVGQGRNTEAFF
TRBD1 | TRBJ1-1 | TRBV6-5 | NA | TGTGCCAGCAGCCTTACGGCAGGGGGCGGGGTGAGAGCTTTCTTT | CASSLTAGGGVRAFF
NA | TRBJ2-1 | TRBV28 | few | TGTGCCAGCAGTCGGGGGGCCTCCCGGGATGAGCAGTTCTTC | CASSRGASRDEQFF
NA | TRBJ1-1 | TRBV3-1/TRBV3-2 | NA | TGTGCCAGCAGCCAAGGGGGCGCGGACACTGAAGCTTTCTTT | CASSQGGADTEAFF
NA | TRBJ1-3 | TRBV30 | NA | TGTGCCCAAAACCTAGAGTGGGGGAGGGGAAACACCATATATTTT | CAQNLEWGRGNTIYF
NA | TRBJ2-7 | TRBV30 | NA | TGTGCCTGGAGTGTTATCAGATACGAGCAGTACTTC | CAWSVIRYEQYF
NA | TRBJ1-1 | TRBV7-8 | NA | TGTGCCAGCAGCTTAGAACAAACAAACACTGAAGCTTTCTTT | CASSLEQTNTEAFF
TRBD1 | TRBJ1-1 | TRBV19 | once | TGTGCCAGTAGTATCGGGGACAGGGTCCCTGAAGCTTTCTTT | CASSIGDRVPEAFF
NA | TRBJ2-7 | TRBV7-9 | NA | TGTGCCAGCAGTAGTGAGGGAGGTGTCTCCTACGAGCAGTACTTC | CASSSEGGVSYEQYF
TRBD1 | TRBJ2-1 | TRBV19 | NA | TGTGCCAGTAGTATAGATCAGGGGGTAAGGAATGAGCAGTTCTTC | CASSIDQGVRNEQFF
NA | TRBJ1-4 | TRBV11-2 | NA | TGTGCCAGCAGCCCGGACGGGAGAATTAATGAAAAACTGTTTTTT | CASSPDGRINEKLFF
NA | TRBJ2-7 | TRBV4-1 | NA | TGCGCCAGCAGCCGAACCCTCCGGGGGGCCCACGAGCAGTACTTC | CASSRTLRGAHEQYF
TRBD1 | TRBJ2-5 | TRBV19 | NA | TGTGCCAGTACAAGGGACAGGGCTAGCCAAGAGACCCAGTACTTC | CASTRDRASQETQYF
NA | TRBJ2-7 | TRBV5-1 | few | TGCGCCACAGCTATGGGCACGGGAGTAGGCTACGAGCAGTACTTC | CATAMGTGVGYEQYF